The next 18 T cell receptor beta chains were all read from a single sample in a study of blood T cell repertoires in COVID-19. Method: immunoSEQ multiplex PCR; TCRdb's copy keeps in-frame clones and lacks some. This table has around 140,000 clones, over 70% appearing once. Sequenced: peripheral blood. Every receptor here comes from a man aged 45-60 years who had recovered from COVID-19.

The chain has TRBV6-5 and TRBJ1-6, with 7 nucleotides matching TRBD1. The CDR3 runs 16 residues. Germline trimming cut 3 bases from V and 5 bases from J; bases unmatched to any gene: 7. From germline, CDR1 is MNHEY and CDR2 SVGAGI. The CDR3 region has the DNA TGTGCCAGCAGTTATTGGGCGACAGGGCATAATTCACCCCTCCACTTT. It translates to CASSYWATGHNSPLHF.

This clone was seen a single time. V usage is TRBV18 and J usage is TRBJ1-4; D remains ambiguous. CDR3 size: 13 residues. Trimming cost V 4 bases and J 8 bases, with 11 bases left between them. The germline V gene has CDR1 KGHSH and CDR2 LQKENI. The CDR3 region is CASSQAGGEKLFF. The DNA for the CDR3 is TGTGCCAGCTCACAGGCAGGTGGGGAAAAACTGTTTTTT.

This chain uses TRBV6-2 or TRBV6-3 with TRBJ2-7; D is unclear. V lost 0 bases and J lost 0, with 12 bases in between. CDR1 MNHEY and CDR2 SVGEGT come from the germline V gene. The CDR3 contains 16 residues. CDR3 nucleotides: TGTGCCAGCAGTTACTCGACATATTTCAGCTCCTACGAGCAGTACTTC. As protein: CASSYSTYFSSYEQYF.

J is TRBJ1-1 and V is TRBV4-2; D not certain. This CDR3 spans 15 amino acids. The germline V gene has CDR1 LGHNA and CDR2 YNFKEQ. Trimming removed 0 bases from V and 5 bases from J, with 13 bases in between. The CDR3 region has the DNA TGTGCCAGCAGCCAAGAGGCCCAAGCGAAGACTGAAGCTTTCTTT. This translates into CASSQEAQAKTEAFF.

This clone was counted a few times. The gene calls are TRBV5-1 and TRBJ1-2, with 9 bases lining up with TRBD1. The CDR3 has 14 amino acids. Per the germline V gene, CDR1 is SGHRS and CDR2 is YFSETQ. Unmatched junction bases numbered 13, after V lost 9 bases and J lost 7 bases. The DNA of the CDR3 is TGCGCCACCGCGAGCGGACAGGGGATGTCTGGCTACACCTTC. This translates into CATASGQGMSGYTF.

The chain is built from TRBV30 and TRBJ1-6, with D tentatively TRBD1 (6 bases). This CDR3 is 17 amino acids long. V lost 4 bases and J lost 0, with 16 bases in between. Germline loops: CDR1 GTSNPN, CDR2 SVGIG (reference sequence). CDR3 sequence reads: CAWKLAGASSYNSPLHF. CDR3 nucleotide sequence: TGTGCCTGGAAGCTTGCAGGGGCAAGCTCCTATAATTCACCCCTCCACTTT. Using reference TRBV30 and TRBJ1-6 for the parts outside the CDR3, the full variable domain is SQTIHQWPATLVQPVGSPLSLECTVEGTSNPNLYWYRQAAGRGLQLLFYSVGIGQISSEVPQNLSASRPQDRQFILSSKKLLLSDSGFYLCAWKLAGASSYNSPLHFGNGTRLTVT.

This clone showed up just once. The V and J genes are TRBV11-2 and TRBJ2-5; the match to TRBD1 covers 8 bases. J was trimmed by 1 base and V by 5 bases; bases with no gene match: 9. The germline V gene encodes CDR1 SGHAT and CDR2 FQNNGV. The CDR3 length is 16 residues. The CDR3 spells CASSPRTGLTQETQYF. CDR3 coding DNA: TGTGCCAGCAGCCCACGGACAGGGTTGACCCAAGAGACCCAGTACTTC.

The chain has TRBV9 and TRBJ2-2, with D perhaps matching TRBD1 (6 bases). Germline CDR1 SGDLS, CDR2 YYNGEE. Trimming removed 4 bases at V and 3 bases at J, with 13 bases between. CDR3 length: 15 residues. DNA of the CDR3: TGTGCCAGCAGCCCCTCCGCAGGGGACACCGGGGAGCTGTTTTTT. This translates into CASSPSAGDTGELFF.

The chain has TRBV5-6 and TRBJ1-1; 7 bases align to TRBD1. V lost 3 bases to trimming and J lost 5 bases; unmatched junction nucleotides: 10. This CDR3 spans 15 amino acids. In germline, CDR1 is SGHDT, CDR2 YYEEEE. The CDR3 loop reads CASSSGWTGWTEAFF. As DNA, the CDR3 is TGTGCCAGCAGCTCAGGTTGGACAGGTTGGACTGAAGCTTTCTTT.

There are a few counts of this clone. This chain's CDR3 is CASSVEGQGTEQYF. The CDR3, as DNA: TGTGCCAGCAGCGTAGAGGGACAGGGGACCGAGCAGTACTTC. V usage is TRBV9 and J usage is TRBJ2-7; 10 bases are a match to TRBD1. Trimming took 0 bases from V and 6 from J; bases not matched to a gene: 3. Germline loops: CDR1 SGDLS, CDR2 YYNGEE. CDR3 size: 14 residues.

The chain combines TRBV12-3 or TRBV12-4 with TRBJ1-3; the D is unclear. V lost 1 base and J 5 bases, leaving 6 bases between the germline ends. CDR3 length equals 13 residues. DNA of the CDR3: TGTGCCAGCAGTTTAGGGGAGAGAAACACCATATATTTT. It yields the protein CASSLGERNTIYF.

The chain has TRBV27 and TRBJ2-7; D might be TRBD1 (6 bases). V gave up 6 bases and J gave up 5 bases, with 17 bases separating them. The CDR3 contains 14 residues. In germline, CDR1 is MNHEY, CDR2 SMNVEV (reference sequence). The CDR3, as DNA: TGTGCCAGCAGGCACAGGGCTCTTACCAACGAGCAGTACTTC. Translation gives CASRHRALTNEQYF.

The chain has TRBV15 and TRBJ1-2, with 7 bases matching TRBD1. Germline assignment: CDR1 LNHNV and CDR2 YYDKDF (reference sequence). The CDR3 has 14 amino acids. Unmatched junction bases numbered 3, after V lost 2 bases and J lost 3 bases. The CDR3 sequence: CATSRRQGDYGYTF. The CDR3 coding sequence is TGTGCCACCAGCAGACGGCAGGGGGACTATGGCTACACCTTC.

The chain combines TRBV27 with TRBJ1-2, with D possibly matching TRBD1 (6 bases). Germline-derived CDR1 and CDR2 are MNHEY and SMNVEV (reference sequence). Trimming pared 5 bases from V and 5 bases from J, leaving 18 bases between. This CDR3 has 15 residues. The CDR3 protein is CASSNLQGFVYGYTF. The CDR3 DNA reads TGTGCCAGCAGTAACTTACAGGGATTCGTTTATGGCTACACCTTC.

Points on this clone: This may stem from a read error, because a much larger clone lies one nucleotide away. The chain uses TRBV6-5 and TRBJ2-7; 9 bases are shared with TRBD1. Trimming cost V 2 bases and J 2 bases; bases outside gene matches: 1. The CDR3 has 14 amino acids. Germline lookup yields CDR1 MNHEY and CDR2 SVGAGI. Written as DNA, the CDR3 is TGTGCCAGCAGTTACGGGACAGGGCCCTACGAGCAGTACTTC. Its translation is CASSYGTGPYEQYF.

The chain links TRBV19 to TRBJ1-1; D is perhaps TRBD1 (6 bases). The ends were cut back, 6 bases at V and 0 bases at J, with 11 bases in the middle. The CDR3 runs to 14 residues. Germline CDR1 is LNHDA and CDR2 is SQIVND (reference sequence). This CDR3 reads CASSQQGLNTEAFF. DNA of the CDR3: TGTGCCAGTAGCCAACAGGGACTGAACACTGAAGCTTTCTTT. Together with reference TRBV19 and TRBJ1-1, the CDR3 gives the full variable domain: DGGITQSPKYLFRKEGQNVTLSCEQNLNHDAMYWYRQDPGQGLRLIYYSQIVNDFQKGDIAEGYSVSREKKESFPLTVTSAQKNPTAFYLCASSQQGLNTEAFFGQGTRLTVV.

This rearrangement joins TRBV10-3 to TRBJ1-1, with no clear D. Germline CDR1 ENHRY, CDR2 SYGVKD. This CDR3 region has 14 residues. Trimming shortened V by 0 bases and J by 3 bases, and 8 bases separated the two germline ends. CDR3: CAISESPSDTEAFF. CDR3 DNA sequence: TGTGCCATCAGTGAGTCACCCTCGGACACTGAAGCTTTCTTT.

This chain links TRBV3-1 (or the pseudogene TRBV3-2) with TRBJ2-2, with D possibly matching TRBD1 (5 bases). V was trimmed by 1 base and J by 4 bases, leaving 16 bases between them. The CDR3 totals 17 residues. Germline assignment: CDR1 LGHDT and CDR2 YNNKEL (reference sequence). The DNA for the CDR3 is TGTGCCAGCAGCCAAGGGACAACACCTCTCTCCACCGGGGAGCTGTTTTTT. This gives the protein CASSQGTTPLSTGELFF.